The 6 T cell receptor beta chains presented below share a single source sample, sequenced in a study of tumor and adjacent non-tumor tissue in lung cancer. RNA was extracted from bulk tissue without any cell sorting. TCRbeta libraries were built with three rounds of nested PCR, modified from ARM-PCR. One entry per CDR3 protein results from TCRdb running MiXCR on the multiplex PCR reads. The data show just over 200,000 distinct CDR3 sequences, roughly 70% seen once. Sequenced material: lung tumor tissue. The receptor set was obtained from a man in his sixties with non-small cell lung cancer.

As regards this clonotype: Just one base apart from a much larger clone, this may be a read error. The chain joins TRBV6-5 to TRBJ2-3; D possibly matches TRBD1 or TRBD2 (5 bases each). Germline CDR1 MNHEY, CDR2 SVGAGI. There are 15 residues in the CDR3. DNA of the CDR3: TGTGCCAGCAGTTACGGGGTATCTAGCACAGGTACGCAGTATTTT. Its protein is CASSYGVSSTGTQYF.

A word on this clonotype: Its ends do not fully match the called genes, so a read error is possible. This sequence joins TRBV20-1 and TRBJ2-7, with TRBD2 as a possible D gene (5 bases). Looked up from germline, CDR1 is DFQATT and CDR2 is SNEGSKA (reference sequence). The CDR3 is 13 amino acids. The CDR3 spells CSAYVSSSYEQYF. In DNA, the CDR3 is TGCAGTGCCTACGTATCTAGCTCCTATGAGCAGTACTTC.

Comments on this clonotype: A much larger clone lies a single base off, so this may be a read error. The CDR3 spells CARSLNPGQRETQYF. The CDR3, as DNA: TGTGCCAGGAGCCTCAACCCCGGTCAGCGAGAGACCCAGTACTTC. V usage is TRBV7-3 and J usage is TRBJ2-5; D remains unclear. This CDR3 is built from 15 residues. With 9 bases removed from V and 4 bases from J, the gap between germline ends came to 21 bases. Germline values: CDR1 SGHTA, CDR2 FQGTGA.

The chain employs TRBV20-1 and TRBJ2-1; the match to TRBD2 covers 10 bases. Germline lookup yields CDR1 DFQATT and CDR2 SNEGSKA (reference sequence). The J segment lost 11 bases and the V segment lost 4 bases, leaving 17 bases of the junction unmatched. The CDR3 runs 16 residues. The chain's CDR3 is CSATDFGTSDYIKQFF. DNA of the CDR3: TGCAGTGCTACAGATTTTGGGACTAGCGATTACATTAAGCAGTTCTTC.

In regard to this clonotype: Possible read error: a much larger clone is one base away. The CDR3 DNA reads as TGTGCCAGCAGTTACTCGTGCAGACCGAATGAGCAGTTCTTC. Amino acids: CASSYSCRPNEQFF. V is TRBV6-2 or TRBV6-3 and J is TRBJ2-1, with D uncertain. Germline V CDR1 and CDR2: MNHEY, SVGEGT. Trimming left V 0 bases short and J 7 bases short, with 10 bases between. This CDR3 spans 14 amino acids.

As concerns this clonotype: At one boundary the junction diverges from the germline segment, which might be a read error. This chain joins TRBV5-4 and TRBJ2-5, with 8 bases lining up with TRBD2. The CDR3 runs to 15 residues. Germline CDR1 SGHNT, CDR2 YYREEE (reference sequence). CDR3 in amino acids: CSSSLEVAGRETQYF. Written as DNA, the CDR3 is TGTTCCAGCAGCTTGGAAGTAGCGGGACGGGAGACCCAGTACTTC.